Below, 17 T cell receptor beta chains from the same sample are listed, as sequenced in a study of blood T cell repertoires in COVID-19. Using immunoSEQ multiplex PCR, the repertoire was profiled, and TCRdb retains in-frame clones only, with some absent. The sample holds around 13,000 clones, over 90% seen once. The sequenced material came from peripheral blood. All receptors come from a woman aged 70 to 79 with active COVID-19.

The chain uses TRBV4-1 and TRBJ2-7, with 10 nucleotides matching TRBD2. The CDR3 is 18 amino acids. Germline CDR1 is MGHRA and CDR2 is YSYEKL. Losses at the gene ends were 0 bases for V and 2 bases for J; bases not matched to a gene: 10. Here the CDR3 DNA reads TGCGCCAGCAGCCAAGAGCCCCTTTCTAGCGGGAGCGCCTACGAGCAGTACTTC. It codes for CASSQEPLSSGSAYEQYF.

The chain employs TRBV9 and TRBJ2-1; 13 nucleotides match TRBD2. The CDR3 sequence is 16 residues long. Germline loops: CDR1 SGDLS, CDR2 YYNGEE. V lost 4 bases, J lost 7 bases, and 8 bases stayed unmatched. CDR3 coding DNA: TGTGCCAGCAGCACCACTAGCGGGAGGGCCAGTAATGAGCAGTTCTTC. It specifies CASSTTSGRASNEQFF.

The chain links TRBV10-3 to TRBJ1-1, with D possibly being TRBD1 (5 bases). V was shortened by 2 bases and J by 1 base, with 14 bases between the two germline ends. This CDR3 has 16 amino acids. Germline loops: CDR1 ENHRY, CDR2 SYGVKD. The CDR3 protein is CAISEDRRPKNTEAFF. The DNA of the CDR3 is TGTGCCATCAGTGAGGACAGACGACCCAAGAACACTGAAGCTTTCTTT.

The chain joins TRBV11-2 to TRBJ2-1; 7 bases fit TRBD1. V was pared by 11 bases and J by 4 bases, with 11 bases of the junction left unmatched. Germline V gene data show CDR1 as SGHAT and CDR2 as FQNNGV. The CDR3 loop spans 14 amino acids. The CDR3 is CACLRDRRYNEQFF. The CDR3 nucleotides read TGTGCCTGCCTCCGGGACAGAAGGTACAATGAGCAGTTCTTC.

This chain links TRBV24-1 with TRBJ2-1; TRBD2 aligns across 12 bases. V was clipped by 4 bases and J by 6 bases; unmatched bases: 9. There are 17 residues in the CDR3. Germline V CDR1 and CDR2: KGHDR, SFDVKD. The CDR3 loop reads CATSDPGLAGLFNEQFF. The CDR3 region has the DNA TGTGCCACCAGTGACCCCGGACTAGCGGGGTTGTTCAATGAGCAGTTCTTC.

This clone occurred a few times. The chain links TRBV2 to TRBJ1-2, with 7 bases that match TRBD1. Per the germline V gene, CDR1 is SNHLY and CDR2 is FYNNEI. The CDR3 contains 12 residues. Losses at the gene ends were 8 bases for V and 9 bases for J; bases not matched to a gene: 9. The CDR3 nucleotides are TGTGCCAGCCTCGACGACAGGGATAGCTACACCTTC. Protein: CASLDDRDSYTF. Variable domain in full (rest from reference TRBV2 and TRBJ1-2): EPEVTQTPSHQVTQMGQEVILRCVPISNHLYFYWYRQILGQKVEFLVSFYNNEISEKSEIFDDQFSVERPDGSNFTLKIRSTKLEDSAMYFCASLDDRDSYTFGSGTRLTVV.

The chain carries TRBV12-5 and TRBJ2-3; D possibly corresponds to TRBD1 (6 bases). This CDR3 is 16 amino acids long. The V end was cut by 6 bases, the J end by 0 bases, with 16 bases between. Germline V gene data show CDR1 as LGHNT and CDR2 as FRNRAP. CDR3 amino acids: CASGPGTSSSTDTQYF. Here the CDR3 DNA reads TGTGCTAGTGGCCCCGGGACATCCTCAAGCACAGATACGCAGTATTTT.

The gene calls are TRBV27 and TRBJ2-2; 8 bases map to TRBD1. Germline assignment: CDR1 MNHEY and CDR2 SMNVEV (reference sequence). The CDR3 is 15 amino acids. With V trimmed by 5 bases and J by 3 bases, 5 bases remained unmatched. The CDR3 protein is CASSVGQDHTGELFF. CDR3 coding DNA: TGTGCCAGCAGTGTGGGACAGGATCACACCGGGGAGCTGTTTTTT.

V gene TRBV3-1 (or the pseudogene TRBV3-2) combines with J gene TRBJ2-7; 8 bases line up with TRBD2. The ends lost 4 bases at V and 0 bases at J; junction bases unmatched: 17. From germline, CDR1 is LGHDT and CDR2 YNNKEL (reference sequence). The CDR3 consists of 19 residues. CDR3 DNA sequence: TGTGCCAGCAGCCGAAGGGGTAGCGGGACATTCCGGAGCTCCTACGAGCAGTACTTC. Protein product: CASSRRGSGTFRSSYEQYF.

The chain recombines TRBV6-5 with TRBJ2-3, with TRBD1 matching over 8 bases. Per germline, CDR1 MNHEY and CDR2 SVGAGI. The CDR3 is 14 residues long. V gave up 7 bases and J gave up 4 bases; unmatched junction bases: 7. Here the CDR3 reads CASNGQGLADTQYF. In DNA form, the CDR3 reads TGTGCCAGCAACGGACAGGGTTTAGCAGATACGCAGTATTTT.

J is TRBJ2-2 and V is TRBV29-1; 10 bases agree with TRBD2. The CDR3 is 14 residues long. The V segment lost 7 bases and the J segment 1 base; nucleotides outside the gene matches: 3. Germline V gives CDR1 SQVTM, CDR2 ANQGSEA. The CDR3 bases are TGCAGCGCCGGGACTAGCGAGAACACCGGGGAGCTGTTTTTT. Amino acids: CSAGTSENTGELFF.

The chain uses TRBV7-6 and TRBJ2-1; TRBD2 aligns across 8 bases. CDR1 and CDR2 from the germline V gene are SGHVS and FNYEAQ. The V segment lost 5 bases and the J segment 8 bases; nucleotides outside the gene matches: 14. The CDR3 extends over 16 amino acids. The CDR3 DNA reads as TGTGCCAGCAGCAAACGATTGGGTAGCGGGAATGATGAGCAGTTCTTC. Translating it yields CASSKRLGSGNDEQFF.

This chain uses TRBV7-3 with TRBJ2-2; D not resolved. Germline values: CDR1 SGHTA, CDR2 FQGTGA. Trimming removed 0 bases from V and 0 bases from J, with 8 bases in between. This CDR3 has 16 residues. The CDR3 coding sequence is TGTGCCAGCAGCTTAACCCCAGCGTCGAACACCGGGGAGCTGTTTTTT. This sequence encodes CASSLTPASNTGELFF. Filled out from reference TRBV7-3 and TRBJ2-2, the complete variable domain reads GAGVSQTPSNKVTEKGKYVELRCDPISGHTALYWYRQSLGQGPEFLIYFQGTGAADDSGLPNDRFFAVRPEGSVSTLKIQRTERGDSAVYLCASSLTPASNTGELFFGEGSRLTVL.

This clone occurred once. CDR3 bases: TGTGCCAGCAGCTTGGTGGGGGGGAATTCACCCCTCCACTTT. Its translation: CASSLVGGNSPLHF. The chain uses TRBV5-5 and TRBJ1-6; the D gene is possibly TRBD1 (5 bases). Per germline, CDR1 SGHKS and CDR2 YYEKEE (reference sequence). Deletions cut 0 bases from V and 7 bases from J, with 8 bases between. The CDR3 consists of 14 residues. Drawing the rest from reference TRBV5-5 and TRBJ1-6, the complete variable domain is DAGVTQSPTHLIKTRGQQVTLRCSPISGHKSVSWYQQVLGQGPQFIFQYYEKEERGRGNFPDRFSARQFPNYSSELNVNALLLGDSALYLCASSLVGGNSPLHFGNGTRLTVT.

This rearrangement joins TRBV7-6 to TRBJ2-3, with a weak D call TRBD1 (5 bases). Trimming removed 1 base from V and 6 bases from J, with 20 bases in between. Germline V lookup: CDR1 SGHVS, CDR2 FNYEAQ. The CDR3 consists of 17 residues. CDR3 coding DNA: TGTGCCAGCAGCTTAGGGCCAGGGCAAATACAAACGGATACGCAGTATTTT. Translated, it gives CASSLGPGQIQTDTQYF.

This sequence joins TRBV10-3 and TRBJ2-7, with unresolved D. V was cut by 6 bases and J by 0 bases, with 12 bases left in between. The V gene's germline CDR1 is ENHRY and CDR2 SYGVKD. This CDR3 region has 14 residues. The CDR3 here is CAISAGSSSYEQYF. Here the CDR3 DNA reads TGTGCCATCAGCGCCGGGTCGAGCTCCTACGAGCAGTACTTC.

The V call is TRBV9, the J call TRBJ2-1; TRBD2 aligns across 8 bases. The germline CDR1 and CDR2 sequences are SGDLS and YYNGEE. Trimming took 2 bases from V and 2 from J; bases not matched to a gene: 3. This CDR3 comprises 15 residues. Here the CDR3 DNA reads TGTGCCAGCAGCGTCCTAGCGGGCCCCTACAATGAGCAGTTCTTC. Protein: CASSVLAGPYNEQFF.